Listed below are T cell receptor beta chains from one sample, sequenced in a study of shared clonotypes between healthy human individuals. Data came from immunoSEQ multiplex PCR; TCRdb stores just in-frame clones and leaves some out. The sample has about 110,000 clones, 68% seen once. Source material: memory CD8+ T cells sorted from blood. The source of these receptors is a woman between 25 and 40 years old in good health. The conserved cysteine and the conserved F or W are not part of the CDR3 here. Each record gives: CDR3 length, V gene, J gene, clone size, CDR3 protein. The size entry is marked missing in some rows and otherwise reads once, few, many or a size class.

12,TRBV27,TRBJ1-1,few,ASSSNRVLTEAF
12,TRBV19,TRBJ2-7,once,ASSIRSRDHEQY
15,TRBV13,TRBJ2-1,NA,ASSLRTSGPQHIEQF
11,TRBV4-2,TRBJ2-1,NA,ASSQEEGWEQF
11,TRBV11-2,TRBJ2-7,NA,ASSLPTSVEQY
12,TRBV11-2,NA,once,ASSYGLASYEQY
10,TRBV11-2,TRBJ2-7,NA,ASSSEKYEQY
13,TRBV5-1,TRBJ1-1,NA,ASSLGTGWDTEAF
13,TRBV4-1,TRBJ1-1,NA,ASSQVISGNTEAF
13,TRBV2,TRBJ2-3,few,ASRASGIGTDTQY
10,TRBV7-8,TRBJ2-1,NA,ASSLVYNEQF
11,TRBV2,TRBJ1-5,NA,ASSERSNQPQH
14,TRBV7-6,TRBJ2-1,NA,ASSLAAGAPYNEQF
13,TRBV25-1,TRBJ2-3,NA,ASLSGSAGTDTQY
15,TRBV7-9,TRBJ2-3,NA,ASSGEESGGATDTQY
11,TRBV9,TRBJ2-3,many,ASSPLLGDTQY
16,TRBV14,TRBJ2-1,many,ASSPGLAGDLLDNEQF
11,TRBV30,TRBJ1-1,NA,AWDRAMNTEAF
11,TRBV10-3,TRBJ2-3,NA,ATNRDSTDTQY
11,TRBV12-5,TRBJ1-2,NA,ASGLWDLEGYT
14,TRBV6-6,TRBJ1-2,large,ASTPGQGRANYGYT
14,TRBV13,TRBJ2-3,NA,ASSPPYAPDTDTQY
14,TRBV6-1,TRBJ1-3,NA,ASSVGQGDGGNTIY
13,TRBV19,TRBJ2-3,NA,ASSIVRTGGDTQY
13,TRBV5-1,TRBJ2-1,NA,ASSLEAAGVGEQF
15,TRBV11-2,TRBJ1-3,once,ASSLDRDSNSGNTIY
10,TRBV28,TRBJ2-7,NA,ASRTPGFEQY
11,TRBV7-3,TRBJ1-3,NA,ASSQDTGNTIY
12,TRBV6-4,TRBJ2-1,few,ASRPNPEGLEQF
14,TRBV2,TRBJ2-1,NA,ASIDELAGSHNEQF
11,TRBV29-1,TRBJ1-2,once,SVEEGYLDGYT
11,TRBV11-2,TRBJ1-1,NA,ASSLNWGTEAF
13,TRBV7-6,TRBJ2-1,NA,ASSSSSGRGNEQF
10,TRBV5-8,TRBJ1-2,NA,ASSVGLGGYT
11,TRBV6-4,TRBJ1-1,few,ASSLSPLTEAF
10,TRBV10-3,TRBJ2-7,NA,ASIKGTYEQY
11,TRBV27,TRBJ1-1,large,ASSLSPLTEAF
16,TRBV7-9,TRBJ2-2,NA,ASSLKTSGRAVHGELF
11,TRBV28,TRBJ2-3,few,ASSFAGVGTQY
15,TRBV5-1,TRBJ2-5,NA,ASSSLAGGRGQETQY
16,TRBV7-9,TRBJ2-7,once,ASSFYGGPWAQGYEQY
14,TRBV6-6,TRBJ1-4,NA,ASSTPHRGENEKLF
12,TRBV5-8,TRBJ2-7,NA,ASSLGRDNYEQY
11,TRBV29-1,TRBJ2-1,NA,SVVIPPNNEQF
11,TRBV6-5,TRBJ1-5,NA,ASSSGEVEPQH
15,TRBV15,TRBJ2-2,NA,ATSNEEASGITGELF
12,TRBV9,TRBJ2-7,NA,ASSPEGYYYEQY
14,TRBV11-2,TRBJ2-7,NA,ASSLEGGHRMDEQY
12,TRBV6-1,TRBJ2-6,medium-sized,ASSGVSGANVLT
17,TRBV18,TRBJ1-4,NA,ASSPTGATGPATNEKLF
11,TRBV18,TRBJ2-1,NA,ASSPGRGDEQF